The next 11 T cell receptor beta chains were all read from a single sample in a study of CD8 T cells in ankylosing spondylitis. TCRdb re-called the 5' RACE reads through MiXCR, storing one row per CDR3 protein. In the table there are about 240,000 distinct CDR3 sequences, about 10% of which are singletons. Specimen: blood, either unsorted or a sorted T cell fraction (not recorded which). These receptors were collected from a male donor with ankylosing spondylitis or in good health (not recorded which).

This clonotype has only a few counts. The chain has TRBV6-9 and TRBJ2-7; 7 positions match TRBD1. V gave up 6 bases and J gave up 3 bases; unmatched junction bases: 5. This CDR3 region has 13 residues. Germline assignment: CDR1 MNHGY and CDR2 SVAAGI. CDR3 coding DNA: TGTGCCAGCAGGTTTGGGACAGACTACGAGCAGTACTTC. Translation: CASRFGTDYEQYF.

This clonotype has ten or more counts. V gene TRBV4-2 combines with J gene TRBJ1-1, with a tentative D call TRBD1 (6 bases). Germline V gene sequence: CDR1 LGHNA, CDR2 YNFKEQ. The germline V and J ends were trimmed by 4 bases and 1 base, with 10 bases remaining between them. The CDR3 is 14 amino acids. CDR3 residues: CASSPGAANTEAFF. The DNA for the CDR3 is TGTGCCAGCAGCCCGGGGGCAGCGAACACTGAAGCTTTCTTT.

The genes are TRBV27 and TRBJ2-7, with 7 bases that match TRBD2. Unmatched junction bases numbered 8, after V lost 3 bases and J lost 6 bases. This CDR3 spans 14 amino acids. CDR1 and CDR2 from the germline V gene are MNHEY and SMNVEV (reference sequence). CDR3 residues: CASSFSGGGGEQYF. CDR3 in DNA: TGTGCCAGCAGTTTTAGTGGCGGGGGAGGCGAGCAGTACTTC.

This clonotype was seen more than once but under ten times. The chain carries TRBV2 and TRBJ1-3; possibly TRBD1 for D (5 bases). The V end lost 5 bases, the J end lost 16 bases, and 21 bases lay between the germline ends. This CDR3 contains 13 residues. Per the germline V gene, CDR1 is SNHLY and CDR2 is FYNNEI. CDR3 DNA: TGTGCCAGCAGTTCCTCGTCCGGGGCCCCGGATTATTTT. Amino acid sequence: CASSSSSGAPDYF.

V usage is TRBV2 and J usage is TRBJ1-3; D not resolved. The ends were cut back, 0 bases at V and 2 bases at J, with 8 bases in the middle. The CDR3 runs to 15 residues. From germline, CDR1 is SNHLY and CDR2 FYNNEI. CDR3 bases: TGTGCCAGCAGTGAAGCTGGTACCCCTGGAAACACCATATATTTT. Its protein is CASSEAGTPGNTIYF.

This clonotype has ten or more counts. The chain couples TRBV29-1 to TRBJ2-1; D is uncertain. The CDR3 has 12 amino acids. Germline V gene sequence: CDR1 SQVTM, CDR2 ANQGSEA. V was cut by 7 bases and J by 3 bases, with 10 bases left in between. The CDR3 nucleotides read TGCAGCGCTAACCCCATCTACAATGAGCAGTTCTTC. It specifies CSANPIYNEQFF.

There are many counts of this clonotype. The J gene is TRBJ2-3, the V gene TRBV7-2, with 9 bases fitting TRBD1. Per the germline V gene, CDR1 is SGHTA and CDR2 is FQGNSA. V was clipped by 1 base and J by 5 bases; unmatched bases: 7. The CDR3 length is 16 residues. Here the CDR3 reads CASSLGAGQGQDTQYF. The DNA for the CDR3 is TGTGCCAGCAGCTTAGGTGCGGGACAGGGTCAAGATACGCAGTATTTT. The full variable domain, completed using reference TRBV7-2 and TRBJ2-3, is GAGVSQSPSNKVTEKGKDVELRCDPISGHTALYWYRQSLGQGLEFLIYFQGNSAPDKSGLPSDRFSAERTGGSVSTLTIQRTQQEDSAVYLCASSLGAGQGQDTQYFGPGTRLTVL.

This chain uses TRBV5-1 with TRBJ2-7; 9 nucleotides line up with TRBD1. The CDR3 length is 15 residues. Germline assignment: CDR1 SGHRS and CDR2 YFSETQ. Trimming at V came to 1 base and at J to 6 bases, leaving 8 bases not matched to a gene. The CDR3 bases are TGCGCCAGCAGCTTGTCGCTTACAGGGGGCTTCGAGCAGTACTTC. This sequence encodes CASSLSLTGGFEQYF.

The sample holds many counts of this clonotype. The CDR3 loop is CATSDSYNEQFF. CDR3 DNA sequence: TGTGCCACCAGTGACTCCTACAATGAGCAGTTCTTC. The chain has TRBV24-1 and TRBJ2-1; the D is unclear. This CDR3 has 12 residues. V lost 4 bases, J lost 0 bases, and 0 bases lay in between. The germline V gene encodes CDR1 KGHDR and CDR2 SFDVKD.

Only a few counts were recorded for this clonotype. The rearrangement links TRBV7-9 to TRBJ1-1, with TRBD1 matching over 7 bases. This CDR3 region has 15 residues. Germline V lookup: CDR1 SEHNR, CDR2 FQNEAQ (reference sequence). J lost 2 bases, V lost 5 bases, and 8 bases had no gene match. For the CDR3, the DNA is TGTGCCAGCAGCCCAGCGGGACAGAGAAACACTGAAGCTTTCTTT. This gives the protein CASSPAGQRNTEAFF.

This clonotype was picked up a small number of times. The chain couples TRBV7-2 to TRBJ2-7; D uncertain. The CDR3 has 12 residues. V dropped 5 bases and J dropped 2 bases, with 7 bases sitting between them. Germline V gene sequence: CDR1 SGHTA, CDR2 FQGNSA. CDR3 sequence: CASSPLTYEQYF. CDR3 in DNA: TGTGCCAGCAGCCCCCTCACCTACGAGCAGTACTTC.